This T cell receptor (beta chain) was sequenced during a study of a mutant IDH1 vaccine in newly diagnosed glioma. The overall study: Those enrolled had earlier been treated with radiotherapy, temozolomide, or both, mostly both.

The germline V gene encodes CDR1 SQVTM and CDR2 ANQGSEA. Trimming took 3 bases from V and 4 from J, leaving 12 bases between them. This CDR3 is built from 13 residues. Sequenced by immunoSEQ multiplex PCR; TCRdb stores in-frame clones only, minus some. The sample lists about 67,000 clones, around 83% occurring once. Time point noted: baseline, week 1 (first vaccination visit). The treatment denotes: pre-vaccination baseline after standard-of-care therapy. Diagnosis in the donors showed new WHO grade 3 or 4 astrocytomas that were IDH1-mutant and ATRX-lost. Study conclusions and caveats: Most patients, about 93%, showed vaccine-induced immune responses.

A remark on this clone: The antigen is not known.

Material: peripheral blood mononuclear cells (PBMCs), obtained from a glioma patient treated with radiotherapy, temozolomide or both. The TCR was taken from a woman aged 18-29 years with glioma. Some clones in this sample may be carry-over from other donors' samples. This sequence joins TRBV29-1 and TRBJ1-2, with a tentative D call TRBD1 (5 bases). CDR3 loop: CSVDKTEAYGYTF. The CDR3 DNA follows: TGCAGCGTTGATAAGACAGAGGCCTATGGCTACACCTTC.